This entry describes one T cell receptor beta chain. What it binds is unknown. This entry comes from a study of T cell responses to AZD1222 COVID-19 vaccine. Notes on the study in general: No repertoire was sampled before or during the peak T cell response, only after it.

Clones were sequenced by immunoSEQ multiplex PCR, and TCRdb holds only the in-frame ones, with some missing. This sample has about 140,000 clones, with 75% to 95% found just once. The V end lost 6 bases, the J end lost 8 bases, and 13 bases lay between the germline ends. The CDR3 spans 12 residues. This sequence joins TRBV12-3 or TRBV12-4 and TRBJ1-2; D not resolved. Sequencing used peripheral blood, obtained on day 0 of AZD1222 vaccination. The sequence was obtained from an adult in good health. The CDR3 loop is CASSPSERGYTF. For the CDR3, the DNA is TGTGCCAGCAGCCCCTCCGAGAGGGGCTACACCTTC.